The 19 T cell receptor beta chains presented below share a single source sample, sequenced in a study of beta chain features in type 1 diabetes. Since all of the isolated RNA was reverse transcribed, expressed TCRB transcripts were what got sequenced. Clones were read by immunoSEQ multiplex PCR, and TCRdb kept only the in-frame ones, dropping some. The sample shows about 180,000 clones, about 12% of them seen only once. The sample consisted of central memory CD4+ T cells from blood. These receptors were taken from a woman in her late teens or twenties in good health.

This sequence joins TRBV28 and TRBJ1-5, with 7 bases that match TRBD1. Trimming cost V 6 bases and J 10 bases; bases outside gene matches: 9. This CDR3 region has 13 residues. CDR1 is MDHEN and CDR2 is SYDVKM in the germline V gene. CDR3 sequence (DNA): TGTGCCAGCAGACCCGAACGGGACAGACCCCAGCATTTT. Its protein product is CASRPERDRPQHF.

A few counts support this clone. The V and J genes are TRBV10-3 and TRBJ2-7; a possible D gene is TRBD2 (6 bases). V was trimmed by 10 bases and J by 3 bases, leaving 13 bases between them. There are 12 residues in the CDR3. Germline assignment: CDR1 ENHRY and CDR2 SYGVKD. The CDR3: CATGDSIYEQYF. CDR3 DNA: TGTGCCACCGGGGACTCTATCTACGAGCAGTACTTC.

This clone has just a few counts. The V call is TRBV19, the J call TRBJ1-5; D remains unclear. From germline, CDR1 is LNHDA and CDR2 SQIVND (reference sequence). The length of the CDR3 is 13 residues. Deletions cut 6 bases from V and 4 bases from J, with 10 bases between. CDR3: CASSPGLNQPQHF. The CDR3 DNA reads TGTGCCAGTAGCCCGGGTCTAAATCAGCCCCAGCATTTT. Complete variable domain (other parts from reference TRBV19 and TRBJ1-5): DGGITQSPKYLFRKEGQNVTLSCEQNLNHDAMYWYRQDPGQGLRLIYYSQIVNDFQKGDIAEGYSVSREKKESFPLTVTSAQKNPTAFYLCASSPGLNQPQHFGDGTRLSIL.

As regards this clone: The same CDR3 is also encoded by other DNA sequences in this sample. The chain employs TRBV5-1 and TRBJ2-1; 10 positions match TRBD1. Trimming took 0 bases from V and 4 from J; bases not matched to a gene: 4. Germline V gene data show CDR1 as SGHRS and CDR2 as YFSETQ. The CDR3 runs to 16 residues. The CDR3 nucleotides read TGCGCCAGCAGCTTGGACCCGGGACAGGGGTACAATGAGCAGTTCTTC. This translates into CASSLDPGQGYNEQFF.

The rearrangement uses TRBV27 and TRBJ2-7, with D perhaps matching TRBD1 (6 bases). From germline, CDR1 is MNHEY and CDR2 SMNVEV (reference sequence). This CDR3 region has 12 residues. V was pared by 10 bases and J by 6 bases, with 16 bases between. The CDR3 bases are TGTGCCACCGGGCAGGGGTTCCCCGAGCAGTACTTC. The encoded protein is CATGQGFPEQYF.

The chain couples TRBV7-3 to TRBJ2-1; 8 bases align to TRBD2. Unmatched junction bases numbered 8, after V lost 5 bases and J lost 8 bases. The CDR3 is made up of 14 amino acids. Germline assignment: CDR1 SGHTA and CDR2 FQGTGA. The CDR3 sequence: CASSVSGSSDEQFF. CDR3 sequence (DNA): TGTGCCAGCAGCGTAAGCGGGAGTTCTGATGAGCAGTTCTTC. The whole variable domain, filled in from reference TRBV7-3 and TRBJ2-1, reads GAGVSQTPSNKVTEKGKYVELRCDPISGHTALYWYRQSLGQGPEFLIYFQGTGAADDSGLPNDRFFAVRPEGSVSTLKIQRTERGDSAVYLCASSVSGSSDEQFFGPGTRLTVL.

This chain connects TRBV4-3 to TRBJ2-7; 7 nucleotides align to TRBD2. The germline V gene encodes CDR1 LGHNA and CDR2 YSLEER. The length of the CDR3 is 16 residues. With 0 bases clipped from V and 6 bases from J, the junction kept 11 bases outside the gene matches. The CDR3 sequence is CASSQDIRDYMSEQYF. The DNA of the CDR3 is TGCGCCAGCAGCCAAGATATCCGGGACTATATGAGCGAGCAGTACTTC.

This chain connects TRBV15 to TRBJ2-7, with a tentative D call TRBD2 (5 bases). Germline V gene sequence: CDR1 LNHNV, CDR2 YYDKDF (reference sequence). The CDR3 contains 13 residues. V shed 0 bases and J shed 5 bases, with 8 bases lying between them. The CDR3 DNA is TGTGCCACCAGCAGAGAGCTAGCCCACGAGCAGTACTTC. This sequence encodes CATSRELAHEQYF.

Concerning this clone: Additional DNA sequences in this sample encode the identical CDR3. The rearrangement links TRBV30 to TRBJ2-7, with D perhaps matching TRBD2 (5 bases). V was clipped by 0 bases and J by 4 bases, with 7 bases between them. Per the germline V gene, CDR1 is GTSNPN and CDR2 is SVGIG (reference sequence). The CDR3 is made up of 12 amino acids. The CDR3 bases are TGTGCCTGGAGTGTAACGGGATACGAGCAGTACTTC. Protein sequence: CAWSVTGYEQYF.

The chain joins TRBV27 to TRBJ1-1; D not certain. Deletions cut 6 bases from V and 2 bases from J, with 13 bases between. Germline V gene data show CDR1 as MNHEY and CDR2 as SMNVEV (reference sequence). The CDR3 runs 14 residues. The CDR3, as DNA: TGTGCCAGCAGGCCCCTGAACTCTAACACTGAAGCTTTCTTT. This translates into CASRPLNSNTEAFF.

The chain employs TRBV28 and TRBJ1-1; D remains unclear. The CDR3 runs 12 residues. Trimming took off 8 bases at V and 9 bases at J, with 16 bases between the two ends. Germline CDR1 and CDR2: MDHEN and SYDVKM. The CDR3 here is CASALEGSKAFF. The CDR3 DNA sequence: TGTGCCAGCGCGTTAGAGGGAAGTAAAGCTTTCTTT.

The V gene is TRBV19, the J gene TRBJ1-5, with 9 bases lining up with TRBD1. The CDR3 runs 16 residues. V shed 5 bases and J 2 bases; nucleotides not matched to a gene: 7. The germline gives CDR1 LNHDA, CDR2 SQIVND (reference sequence). CDR3 in amino acids: CASSETGTGRNQPQHF. In nucleotides, the CDR3 is TGTGCCAGTAGTGAAACCGGGACAGGGCGCAATCAGCCCCAGCATTTT.

This clone was observed a handful of times. The CDR3 reads CASSSRAGELFF. CDR3 sequence (DNA): TGTGCCAGCAGCTCTAGAGCCGGGGAGCTGTTTTTT. J is TRBJ2-2 and V is TRBV9; D uncertain. The length of the CDR3 is 12 residues. The V end lost 4 bases, the J end lost 6 bases, and 7 bases lay between the germline ends. The V gene's germline CDR1 is SGDLS and CDR2 YYNGEE.

The chain is built from TRBV11-3 and TRBJ2-2; D is perhaps TRBD2 (5 bases). Germline-derived CDR1 and CDR2 are SGHNT and YENEEA. The CDR3 is made up of 14 amino acids. V was shortened by 3 bases and J by 7 bases, with 12 bases between the two germline ends. Here the CDR3 reads CASSFSGVDGELFF. CDR3 sequence (DNA): TGTGCCAGCAGCTTCTCCGGGGTTGACGGGGAGCTGTTTTTT.

This clone was observed a handful of times. The V gene is TRBV6-1, the J gene TRBJ2-3; D not certain. Trimming took off 7 bases at V and 2 bases at J, with 10 bases between the two ends. This CDR3 is 13 amino acids long. Germline CDR1 and CDR2: MNHNS and SASEGT. This CDR3 is CASKIFNTDTQYF. The CDR3 DNA follows: TGTGCCAGCAAAATATTTAACACAGATACGCAGTATTTT.

This clone has a handful of counts. The rearrangement joins TRBV6-5 to TRBJ2-1; 7 bases fit TRBD1. This CDR3 is built from 14 residues. CDR1 MNHEY and CDR2 SVGAGI come from the germline V gene. V trimming: 2 bases; J trimming: 2 bases; junction bases outside the gene matches: 0. CDR3 sequence: CASSYDRAYNEQFF. For the CDR3, the DNA is TGTGCCAGCAGTTACGACAGGGCCTACAATGAGCAGTTCTTC.

Written as DNA, the CDR3 is TGTGCCAGCAGCTTGTTGCGCGGGATAAGGGAGGAGACCCAGTACTTC. It translates to CASSLLRGIREETQYF. The chain employs TRBV5-6 and TRBJ2-5; D is perhaps TRBD2 (6 bases). Germline loops: CDR1 SGHDT, CDR2 YYEEEE. The V end was cut by 1 base, the J end by 5 bases, with 18 bases between. The CDR3 sequence is 16 residues long.

The rearrangement uses TRBV15 and TRBJ2-4, with TRBD2 matching 14 bases. CDR1 LNHNV and CDR2 YYDKDF come from the germline V gene (reference sequence). After removal of 5 bases from V and 7 bases from J, the junction contained 10 bases not matched to a gene. The CDR3 has 17 residues. The CDR3 nucleotides read TGTGCCACCAGCCCGCGGACTAGCGGGAGGTCTGGGAACATTCAGTACTTC. It specifies CATSPRTSGRSGNIQYF.

This clone was found a few times. The chain joins TRBV6-1 to TRBJ2-1; D perhaps matches TRBD2 (5 bases). The V and J ends lost 2 bases and 4 bases respectively, with 12 bases between them. Germline V CDR1 and CDR2: MNHNS, SASEGT. CDR3 length: 15 amino acids. The CDR3 region has the DNA TGTGCCAGCAGTGAATCTGGCGGAGGTTACAATGAGCAGTTCTTC. Its translation is CASSESGGGYNEQFF.